The 8 T cell receptor beta chains below come from one sample, sequenced in a study of technical replicates of blood from several donors. Here immunoSEQ multiplex PCR was the method, and the copy in TCRdb shows in-frame clones only, minus some. The repertoire consists of fewer than 85,000 clones, with 90% to 95% occurring once and the leading ten covering less than 0.25%. Sequencing used T cells isolated from PBMCs. The receptors were gathered from a human donor in good health.

In its sample, this clone was seen a few times. J is TRBJ2-1 and V is TRBV7-9; 9 nucleotides align to TRBD2. Unmatched junction bases numbered 13, after V lost 1 base and J lost 9 bases. Germline V CDR1 and CDR2: SEHNR, FQNEAQ (reference sequence). The CDR3 is 17 residues long. The CDR3 spells CASSLGGVSGSRGEQFF. The CDR3, as DNA: TGTGCCAGCAGCTTAGGGGGGGTTAGCGGGAGCCGAGGTGAGCAGTTCTTC.

This clone was counted once. The CDR3 spells CASTSDTNTEAFF. As DNA, the CDR3 is TGTGCCAGCACCTCGGACACGAACACTGAAGCTTTCTTT. The chain employs TRBV2 and TRBJ1-1; D perhaps matches TRBD1 (5 bases). Germline CDR1 and CDR2: SNHLY and FYNNEI. The V end was cut by 7 bases, the J end by 1 base, with 10 bases between. The CDR3 contains 13 residues.

The rearrangement joins TRBV7-3 to TRBJ1-1; weak D call: TRBD1 (5 bases). This CDR3 contains 14 residues. V lost 5 bases and J lost 3, with 13 bases in between. CDR1 SGHTA and CDR2 FQGTGA come from the germline V gene. The chain's CDR3 is CASSLGGEDTEAFF. The CDR3 nucleotides are TGTGCCAGCAGCCTCGGGGGAGAGGACACTGAAGCTTTCTTT.

The chain recombines TRBV7-9 with TRBJ1-1; D gene uncertain. V lost 1 base to trimming and J lost 0 bases, with 6 bases between them. CDR3 length equals 14 residues. The germline V gene encodes CDR1 SEHNR and CDR2 FQNEAQ (reference sequence). The CDR3 spells CASSLDRLNTEAFF. The CDR3 DNA is TGTGCCAGCAGCTTAGACAGATTGAACACTGAAGCTTTCTTT.

This sequence joins TRBV9 and TRBJ1-2; D is perhaps TRBD1 (5 bases). Trimming removed 0 bases at V and 4 bases at J, with 13 bases between. CDR1 is SGDLS and CDR2 is YYNGEE in the germline V gene. The CDR3 runs 15 residues. In DNA form, the CDR3 reads TGTGCCAGCAGCGTAGAAATGGACACCCTCTATGGCTACACCTTC. Amino acids: CASSVEMDTLYGYTF.

The V and J genes are TRBV29-1 and TRBJ2-7; D may be TRBD2 (6 bases). CDR3 length: 12 amino acids. V was clipped by 7 bases and J by 3 bases, with 13 bases between them. Germline V CDR1 and CDR2: SQVTM, ANQGSEA. Here the CDR3 reads CSAQTRFYEQYF. CDR3 bases: TGCAGCGCCCAGACTAGATTCTACGAGCAGTACTTC.

The chain recombines TRBV2 with TRBJ2-2; 15 bases are a match to TRBD2. The length of the CDR3 is 17 residues. The V gene end was trimmed by 7 bases and the J gene end by 6 bases; junction bases not matched to a gene: 9. Germline lookup yields CDR1 SNHLY and CDR2 FYNNEI. The CDR3 protein is CASKWTSGGALAGELFF. The CDR3 DNA reads TGTGCCAGCAAGTGGACTAGCGGGGGGGCCCTAGCCGGGGAGCTGTTTTTT.

The gene calls are TRBV5-6 and TRBJ2-7; 11 bases line up with TRBD1. Trimming cost V 4 bases and J 3 bases; bases outside gene matches: 9. Germline loops: CDR1 SGHDT, CDR2 YYEEEE. The CDR3 has 16 amino acids. The CDR3 here is CASSPPDRGRNYEQYF. The CDR3 region has the DNA TGTGCCAGCAGCCCACCGGACAGGGGGCGCAACTACGAGCAGTACTTC.